The source of this T cell receptor (beta chain) is a study of OX40 agonist ivuxolimab in advanced cancers. As for the study in general: Across the patients, intravenous ivuxolimab was delivered every 2 weeks at 0.01 to 10 mg/kg. Melanoma, hepatocellular carcinoma, head and neck or renal cell cancer occurred in dose-escalation patients.

Some clones are missing from TCRdb's copy, which holds only in-frame ones; the method was immunoSEQ multiplex PCR. The sample has approximately 35,000 clones; roughly four fifths are singletons. The CDR3 is made up of 15 amino acids. Per germline, CDR1 SGHAT and CDR2 FQNNGV. The germline V and J ends were trimmed by 3 bases and 5 bases, with 17 bases remaining between them. The clonotype comes from an adult with an advanced solid tumor such as melanoma, head and neck, liver or kidney cancer. The chain combines TRBV11-2 with TRBJ2-7; D tentatively fits TRBD1 or TRBD2 (5 bases each). Sequences were derived from CD4+ or CD8+ T cells sorted from blood, sampled in a trial of the OX40 agonist ivuxolimab. The CDR3 protein is CASSFTGTRQHEQYF. The CDR3 coding sequence is TGTGCCAGCAGCTTTACGGGGACCCGTCAGCACGAGCAGTACTTC.